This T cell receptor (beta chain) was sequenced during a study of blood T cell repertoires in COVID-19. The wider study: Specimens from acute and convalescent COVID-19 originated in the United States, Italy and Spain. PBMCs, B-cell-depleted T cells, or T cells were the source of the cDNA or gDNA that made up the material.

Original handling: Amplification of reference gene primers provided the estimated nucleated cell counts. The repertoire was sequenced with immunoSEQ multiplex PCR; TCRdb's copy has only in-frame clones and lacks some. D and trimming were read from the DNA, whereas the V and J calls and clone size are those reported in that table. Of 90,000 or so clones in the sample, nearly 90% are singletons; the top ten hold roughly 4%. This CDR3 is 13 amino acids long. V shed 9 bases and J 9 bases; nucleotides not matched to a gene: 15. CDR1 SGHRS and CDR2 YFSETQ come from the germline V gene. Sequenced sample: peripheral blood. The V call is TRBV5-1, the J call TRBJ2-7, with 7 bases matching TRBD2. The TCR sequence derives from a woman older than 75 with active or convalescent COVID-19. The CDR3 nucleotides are TGCGCCACTTCTCCTGCGGGGGTCGACGGGCAGTACTTC. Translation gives CATSPAGVDGQYF.